What follows are 28 T cell receptor beta chains derived from one specimen sequenced in a study of blood T cells in healthy people across ages. With a J-beta primer mix and a sample-barcoded 5' primer, a second PCR ran about 6 to 11 cycles. TCRdb processed the 5' RACE reads anew with MiXCR; each CDR3 protein has one entry. The table shows approximately 580,000 distinct CDR3 sequences, with 20% to 30% occurring only once. These records were also assigned to another study, of T cells of mothers and their children.

Sequencing used blood. The origin of the receptors is a boy between 10 and 17 years old in good health.

The rearrangement uses TRBV7-2 and TRBJ2-5, with 8 bases fitting TRBD2. V was clipped by 6 bases and J by 4 bases; unmatched bases: 7. Germline V gene lookup returns CDR1 SGHTA and CDR2 FQGNSA. The CDR3 has 14 residues. For the CDR3, the DNA is TGTGCCAGCAGAAGGCGGGAGGCTCGAGAGACCCAGTACTTC. Translated: CASRRREARETQYF.

This clonotype showed up just a few times. The rearrangement links TRBV4-2 to TRBJ1-1, with D unresolved. V lost 2 bases to trimming and J lost 1 base, with 17 bases between them. This CDR3 is 17 amino acids long. The germline V gene encodes CDR1 LGHNA and CDR2 YNFKEQ. CDR3 loop: CASSQSGTLDRNTEAFF. The CDR3 DNA sequence: TGTGCCAGCAGCCAATCCGGCACACTAGACCGGAACACTGAAGCTTTCTTT.

This chain joins TRBV9 and TRBJ1-2; D is uncertain. Germline CDR1 is SGDLS and CDR2 is YYNGEE. There are 15 residues in the CDR3. Trimming took 3 bases from V and 0 from J, leaving 12 bases between them. CDR3 DNA: TGTGCCAGCAGCGGGGGAGGGAGTCCTAACTATGGCTACACCTTC. Its protein is CASSGGGSPNYGYTF.

This chain connects TRBV21-1 to TRBJ2-1; the D call TRBD1 from the table was never checked on the DNA. The better agreement between TRBJ2-7 and the DNA end casts doubt on the J call. TRBV21-1 is noted as a pseudogene. CDR3 length equals 19 residues. CDR3 nucleotides: TGTGCCAGCAGCAAAACTGGGGGACATCCCTGGGGTCGGCGGAGCGAGCAGTACTTC. This codes for CASSKTGGHPWGRRSEQYF.

This clonotype was counted only a few times. The chain recombines TRBV4-3 with TRBJ2-3; 8 bases fit TRBD1. The CDR3 sequence is 15 residues long. Germline trimming cut 1 base from V and 5 bases from J; bases unmatched to any gene: 5. From germline, CDR1 is LGHNA and CDR2 YSLEER. This CDR3 is CASSQARGPGDTQYF. In DNA form, the CDR3 reads TGCGCCAGCAGCCAAGCCAGGGGGCCGGGAGATACGCAGTATTTT.

This clonotype was seen many times. This chain joins TRBV7-2 and TRBJ2-7, with 7 nucleotides matching TRBD1. The CDR3 extends over 13 amino acids. V lost 3 bases and J lost 4; bases outside the gene matches: 3. CDR1 and CDR2 (germline): SGHTA, FQGNSA. CDR3 nucleotide sequence: TGTGCCAGCAGCTTGGACAGGAGGTACGAGCAGTACTTC. Its translation is CASSLDRRYEQYF.

J is TRBJ2-1 and V is TRBV6-5; 7 bases agree with TRBD1. TRBJ2-7 matches the DNA end more closely, so the J call is doubtful. CDR1 and CDR2 from the germline V gene are MNHEY and SVGAGI. This CDR3 region has 17 residues. The CDR3 loop is CASSYSKSGTAVQGQYF. The CDR3 bases are TGTGCCAGCAGTTACTCGAAATCCGGGACAGCCGTACAGGGGCAGTACTTC.

The V gene is TRBV5-6, the J gene TRBJ2-7, with 8 bases identical to TRBD2. Germline V lookup: CDR1 SGHDT, CDR2 YYEEEE. This CDR3 region has 16 residues. V gave up 0 bases and J gave up 0 bases; unmatched junction bases: 5. CDR3 bases: TGTGCCAGCAGCTTGGCCCCCGGGAGGGCCTCCTACGAGCAGTACTTC. Translating gives CASSLAPGRASYEQYF.

This clonotype was observed a handful of times. The chain has TRBV7-2 and TRBJ1-3, with 9 positions matching TRBD1. The junction had 10 bases not matched to a gene; V was cut back by 6 bases and J by 4 bases. This CDR3 is built from 16 residues. Germline CDR1 and CDR2: SGHTA and FQGNSA. The CDR3 region has the DNA TGTGCCAGCAGGGCTACAGGGGGCGCGGGGGGAAACACCATATATTTT. It is translated as CASRATGGAGGNTIYF.

The chain joins TRBV29-1 to TRBJ2-3, with D maybe TRBD2 (6 bases). The germline gives CDR1 SQVTM, CDR2 ANQGSEA. CDR3 length equals 15 residues. With 6 bases removed from V and 6 bases from J, the gap between germline ends came to 22 bases. The chain's CDR3 is CSVTGLASLGDTQYF. CDR3 in DNA: TGCAGCGTGACGGGACTCGCGTCCCTGGGGGATACGCAGTATTTT.

This CDR3 reads CSARGQEGGILLGYTF. The CDR3 nucleotides are TGCAGTGCTAGAGGCCAGGAGGGAGGGATACTTCTGGGCTACACCTTC. This rearrangement joins TRBV20-1 to TRBJ1-2; D not certain. V was cut by 1 base and J by 8 bases, with 23 bases left in between. This CDR3 comprises 16 residues. CDR1 and CDR2 from the germline V gene are DFQATT and SNEGSKA (reference sequence).

This clonotype was seen a few times. At one end the junction does not follow the germline gene, possibly because of a read error. The V gene is TRBV4-1, the J gene TRBJ1-1; tentatively, D is TRBD1 (5 bases). The CDR3 loop spans 15 amino acids. Germline CDR1 MGHRA, CDR2 YSYEKL. CDR3 sequence reads: CASSWRGGGGTEAFF. CDR3 nucleotides: TGCGCCAGCAGCTGGCGGGGCGGGGGAGGCACTGAAGCCTTCTTT.

This clonotype was observed a single time. V usage is TRBV9 and J usage is TRBJ2-2; TRBD2 agrees at 8 bases. Germline CDR1 reads SGDLS; CDR2 reads YYNGEE. V was clipped by 2 bases and J by 3 bases; unmatched bases: 6. The CDR3 covers 16 residues. CDR3 amino acids: CASSVASGGHTGELFF. The CDR3 coding sequence is TGTGCCAGCAGCGTGGCCAGCGGGGGCCACACCGGGGAGCTGTTTTTT. Full variable domain (missing parts from reference TRBV9 and TRBJ2-2): DSGVTQTPKHLITATGQRVTLRCSPRSGDLSVYWYQQSLDQGLQFLIQYYNGEERAKGNILERFSAQQFPDLHSELNLSSLELGDSALYFCASSVASGGHTGELFFGEGSRLTVL.

This clonotype was detected only a few times. The genes are TRBV5-1 and TRBJ2-3, with a tentative D call TRBD2 (6 bases). Germline-derived CDR1 and CDR2 are SGHRS and YFSETQ. V was pared by 4 bases and J by 2 bases, with 11 bases between. The CDR3 is made up of 14 amino acids. The DNA of the CDR3 is TGCGCCAGCAGCAAGGGGACTCTCACAGATACGCAGTATTTT. Amino acid sequence: CASSKGTLTDTQYF.

This rearrangement joins TRBV20-1 to TRBJ2-1, with D maybe TRBD2 (6 bases). This CDR3 has 14 residues. The V gene's germline CDR1 is DFQATT and CDR2 SNEGSKA (reference sequence). The germline V and J ends were trimmed by 0 bases and 6 bases, with 12 bases remaining between them. The CDR3: CSARDPGGSNEQFF. DNA for the CDR3: TGCAGTGCTAGAGATCCTGGAGGGAGCAATGAGCAGTTCTTC.

This clonotype was counted a few times. This chain uses TRBV30 with TRBJ2-3; D is ambiguous. Trimming shortened V by 1 base and J by 4 bases, and 6 bases separated the two germline ends. Germline loops: CDR1 GTSNPN, CDR2 SVGIG (reference sequence). The CDR3 runs 12 residues. The CDR3 is CAWSASSDTQYF. In nucleotides, the CDR3 is TGTGCCTGGAGTGCCTCTTCAGATACGCAGTATTTT.

CDR3 in amino acids: CASSQLGRDETQYF. For the CDR3, the DNA is TGTGCCAGCAGCCAACTCGGCCGGGATGAGACCCAGTACTTC. The chain uses TRBV4-2 and TRBJ2-5, with a possible D match to TRBD2 (5 bases). V was pared by 2 bases and J by 5 bases, with 12 bases between. Germline V CDR1 and CDR2: LGHNA, YNFKEQ. CDR3 length: 14 amino acids.

The CDR3 sequence is CASSLVEGGDTEAFF. The CDR3 DNA is TGCGCCAGCAGCTTGGTTGAGGGTGGGGACACTGAAGCTTTCTTT. The chain links TRBV5-1 to TRBJ1-1; D ambiguous. V was clipped by 0 bases and J by 3 bases, with 12 bases between them. The V gene's germline CDR1 is SGHRS and CDR2 YFSETQ. CDR3 length: 15 amino acids.

The sample holds a few counts of this clonotype. This chain connects TRBV2 to TRBJ1-6; D remains ambiguous. CDR3 size: 15 residues. Per the germline V gene, CDR1 is SNHLY and CDR2 is FYNNEI. V gave up 6 bases and J gave up 7 bases, with 16 bases separating them. The CDR3 DNA reads as TGTGCCAGCAGAAGCCTAGGACGGCAGAATTCACCCCTCCACTTT. It is translated as CASRSLGRQNSPLHF.

This clonotype came up a few times. This chain links TRBV29-1 with TRBJ2-1; 11 nucleotides line up with TRBD2. The germline V gene has CDR1 SQVTM and CDR2 ANQGSEA. V was pared by 6 bases and J by 9 bases, with 10 bases of the junction left unmatched. The CDR3 loop spans 14 amino acids. CDR3 protein: CSVRGLADYGEQFF. For the CDR3, the DNA is TGCAGCGTGAGGGGACTAGCGGATTACGGTGAGCAGTTCTTC.

This clonotype came up a few times. In DNA, the CDR3 is TGTGCCAGCAGGCAACCTGGGCCCTCCTATGGCTACACCTTC. This codes for CASRQPGPSYGYTF. The rearrangement joins TRBV28 to TRBJ1-2; D is undetermined. Trimming took 6 bases from V and 4 from J, leaving 15 bases between them. Germline V gene lookup returns CDR1 MDHEN and CDR2 SYDVKM. This CDR3 spans 14 amino acids.

This clonotype was picked up one time. The chain couples TRBV29-1 to TRBJ1-2, with a weak D call TRBD1 (5 bases). V shed 4 bases and J shed 1 base, with 10 bases lying between them. CDR1 SQVTM and CDR2 ANQGSEA come from the germline V gene. The length of the CDR3 is 13 residues. CDR3 nucleotide sequence: TGCAGCGTTGGGGGACGGATTAACTATGGCTACACCTTC. It codes for CSVGGRINYGYTF.

The V gene is TRBV24-1, the J gene TRBJ1-1; D is ambiguous. The CDR3 consists of 11 residues. Germline CDR1 KGHDR, CDR2 SFDVKD. V was trimmed by 3 bases and J by 3 bases, leaving 1 base between them. The chain's CDR3 is CATSDHTEAFF. For the CDR3, the DNA is TGTGCCACCAGTGATCACACTGAAGCTTTCTTT.

This clonotype was detected a few times. This rearrangement joins TRBV24-1 to TRBJ2-3; D unclear. CDR1 and CDR2 from the germline V gene are KGHDR and SFDVKD. The V end lost 4 bases, the J end lost 3 bases, and 13 bases lay between the germline ends. This CDR3 is 15 amino acids long. In DNA, the CDR3 is TGTGCCACCAGTGACCTCTCGGACCTGACAGATACGCAGTATTTT. Protein product: CATSDLSDLTDTQYF.

The CDR3 loop reads CASSLGSGGPEQFF. As DNA, the CDR3 is TGTGCCAGCAGCTTAGGTAGCGGGGGGCCAGAGCAGTTCTTC. V gene TRBV11-2 combines with J gene TRBJ2-5; 10 bases line up with TRBD2. The better agreement between TRBJ2-1 and the DNA end casts doubt on the J call. Per the germline V gene, CDR1 is SGHAT and CDR2 is FQNNGV. CDR3 size: 14 residues.

The gene calls are TRBV7-9 and TRBJ2-1; 8 nucleotides agree with TRBD2. The CDR3 totals 15 residues. Germline CDR1 SEHNR, CDR2 FQNEAQ (reference sequence). Unmatched junction bases numbered 12, after V lost 5 bases and J lost 9 bases. CDR3 bases: TGTGCCAGCAGCCCCTCGGGACTAGTCCTCGCTGAGCAGTTCTTC. Translation gives CASSPSGLVLAEQFF.

This clonotype was counted a few times. V gene TRBV20-1 combines with J gene TRBJ2-5; D might be TRBD2 (7 bases). Near its end, the DNA agrees better with TRBJ2-1, so the J call may be wrong. Germline V CDR1 and CDR2: DFQATT, SNEGSKA (reference sequence). CDR3 length: 14 amino acids. In DNA, the CDR3 is TGCAGTGCTCCATTAGGGGGAGGGCTGGGTGAGCAGTTCTTC. Translating it yields CSAPLGGGLGEQFF.

This clonotype was detected only a few times. The V and J genes are TRBV7-3 and TRBJ2-3, with TRBD2 identical over 7 bases. CDR3 length: 18 amino acids. V was clipped by 1 base and J by 1 base; unmatched bases: 11. Germline lookup yields CDR1 SGHTA and CDR2 FQGTGA. The CDR3 loop is CASSLNGRETLGTDTQYF. As DNA, the CDR3 is TGTGCCAGCAGCTTAAACGGGCGGGAGACCCTAGGCACAGATACGCAGTATTTT.